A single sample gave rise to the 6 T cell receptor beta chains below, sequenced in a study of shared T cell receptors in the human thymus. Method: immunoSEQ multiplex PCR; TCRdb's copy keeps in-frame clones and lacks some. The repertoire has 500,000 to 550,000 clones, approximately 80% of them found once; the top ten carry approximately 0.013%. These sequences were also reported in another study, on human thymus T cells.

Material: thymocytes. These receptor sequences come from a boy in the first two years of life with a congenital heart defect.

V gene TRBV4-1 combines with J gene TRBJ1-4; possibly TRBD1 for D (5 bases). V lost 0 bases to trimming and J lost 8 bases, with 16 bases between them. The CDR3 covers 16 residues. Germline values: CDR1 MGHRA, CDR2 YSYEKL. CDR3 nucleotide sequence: TGCGCCAGCAGCCAAGAATTCCCGGGGGTGGGCGAAAAACTGTTTTTT. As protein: CASSQEFPGVGEKLFF.

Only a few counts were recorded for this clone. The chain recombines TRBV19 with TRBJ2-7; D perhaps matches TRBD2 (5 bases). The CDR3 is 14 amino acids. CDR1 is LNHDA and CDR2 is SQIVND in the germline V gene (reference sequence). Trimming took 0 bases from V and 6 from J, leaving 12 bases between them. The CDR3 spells CASSIEGGTGEQYF. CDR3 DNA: TGTGCCAGTAGTATAGAAGGAGGTACGGGCGAGCAGTACTTC.

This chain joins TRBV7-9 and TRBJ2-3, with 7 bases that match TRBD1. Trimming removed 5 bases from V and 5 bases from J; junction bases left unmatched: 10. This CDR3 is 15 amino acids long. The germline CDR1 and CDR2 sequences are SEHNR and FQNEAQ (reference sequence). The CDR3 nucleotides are TGTGCCAGCAGCGGACCAACAGGGGACGGAGATACGCAGTATTTT. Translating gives CASSGPTGDGDTQYF.

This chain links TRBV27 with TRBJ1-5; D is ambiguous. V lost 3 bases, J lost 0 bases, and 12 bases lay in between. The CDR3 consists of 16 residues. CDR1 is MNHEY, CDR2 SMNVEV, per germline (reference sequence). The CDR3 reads CASSLRGSYSNQPQHF. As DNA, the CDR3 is TGTGCCAGCAGTTTGCGAGGTTCATATAGCAATCAGCCCCAGCATTTT.

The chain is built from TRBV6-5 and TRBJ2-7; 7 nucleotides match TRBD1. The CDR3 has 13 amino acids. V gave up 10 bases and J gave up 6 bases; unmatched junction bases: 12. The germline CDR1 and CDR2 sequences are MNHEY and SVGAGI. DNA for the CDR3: TGTGCCACCCAGTTAATAGCAGGGGGCGAGCAGTACTTC. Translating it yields CATQLIAGGEQYF.

The CDR3 DNA sequence: TGCGCCAGCAGCTTTTCTGGCGGCGGCCCGCAAACCGGGGAGCTGTTTTTT. Translating gives CASSFSGGGPQTGELFF. This chain joins TRBV5-1 and TRBJ2-2; no clear D. The V gene's germline CDR1 is SGHRS and CDR2 YFSETQ. The CDR3 extends over 17 amino acids. Trimming removed 2 bases at V and 5 bases at J, with 19 bases between. Together with reference TRBV5-1 and TRBJ2-2, the CDR3 gives the full variable domain: KAGVTQTPRYLIKTRGQQVTLSCSPISGHRSVSWYQQTPGQGLQFLFEYFSETQRNKGNFPGRFSGRQFSNSRSEMNVSTLELGDSALYLCASSFSGGGPQTGELFFGEGSRLTVL.